This TCR beta chain appears in the sequencing data of a study of cytomegalovirus exposure and HLA in healthy donors. The PCR contained 60 Vbeta and 13 Jbeta primers. Assay: immunoSEQ multiplex PCR; the TCRdb copy retains only in-frame clones and omits some. The data contain about 110,000 clones, 74% of them singletons. Germline CDR1 is SEHNR and CDR2 is FQNEAQ (reference sequence). Trimming at V came to 5 bases and at J to 5 bases, leaving 11 bases not matched to a gene. The CDR3 is 15 amino acids. Specimen: PBMCs. The receptor's source is a middle-aged man in good health and CMV-seropositive. The chain is built from TRBV7-9 and TRBJ1-1; 7 bases match TRBD1. CDR3 residues: CASSPWDSALTEAFF. The CDR3 DNA reads TGTGCCAGCAGCCCCTGGGACAGTGCGTTAACTGAAGCTTTCTTT.